These 15 T cell receptor beta chains came from one sample sequenced in a study of identical twins. From the 5' RACE reads, TCRdb called clonotypes with MiXCR, one entry per CDR3 protein. The sample holds under 1 million distinct CDR3 sequences, around an eighth seen once. These records were also assigned to another study, of yellow fever vaccine responses in identical twins.

Sequenced input: PBMCs. Receptor source: a woman younger than 35 in good health.

This clonotype was seen more than once but under ten times. The chain uses TRBV19 and TRBJ1-5; D perhaps matches TRBD1 (6 bases). This CDR3 has 15 residues. V lost 5 bases, J lost 2 bases, and 13 bases lay in between. Germline V lookup: CDR1 LNHDA, CDR2 SQIVND (reference sequence). This chain's CDR3 is CASSPGGAGNQPQHF. The CDR3 DNA is TGTGCCAGTAGTCCTGGGGGGGCCGGCAATCAGCCCCAGCATTTT. Based on the CDR3 plus reference TRBV19 and TRBJ1-5, the full variable domain is DGGITQSPKYLFRKEGQNVTLSCEQNLNHDAMYWYRQDPGQGLRLIYYSQIVNDFQKGDIAEGYSVSREKKESFPLTVTSAQKNPTAFYLCASSPGGAGNQPQHFGDGTRLSIL.

This clonotype has only a few counts. The chain combines TRBV9 with TRBJ2-1; no reliable D call. The CDR3 has 15 residues. Germline lookup yields CDR1 SGDLS and CDR2 YYNGEE. The V gene lost 3 bases and the J gene lost 5 bases, with 15 bases spanning the gap. CDR3 protein: CASSGSADLDNEQFF. DNA of the CDR3: TGTGCCAGCAGCGGAAGTGCAGACTTGGACAATGAGCAGTTCTTC.

There are a few counts of this clonotype. The chain links TRBV6-5 to TRBJ1-2; a weak D match, TRBD1 (6 bases). Looked up from germline, CDR1 is MNHEY and CDR2 is SVGAGI. Trimming removed 0 bases at V and 7 bases at J, with 15 bases between. CDR3 length: 15 amino acids. CDR3 sequence reads: CASSYSTGGRSGYTF. In nucleotides, the CDR3 is TGTGCCAGCAGTTACTCAACTGGGGGCCGTTCTGGCTACACCTTC.

This clonotype appeared a single time. This sequence joins TRBV20-1 and TRBJ2-5; the D is unclear. V gave up 0 bases and J gave up 2 bases, with 10 bases separating them. The CDR3 contains 14 residues. Germline V gene data show CDR1 as DFQATT and CDR2 as SNEGSKA (reference sequence). For the CDR3, the DNA is TGCAGTGCTAGAGATTTCTCCGCACAAGAGACCCAGTACTTC. Its protein product is CSARDFSAQETQYF.

The rearrangement joins TRBV15 to TRBJ2-7; 8 bases match TRBD1. This CDR3 comprises 15 residues. Germline lookup yields CDR1 LNHNV and CDR2 YYDKDF (reference sequence). V trimming: 3 bases; J trimming: 5 bases; junction bases outside the gene matches: 9. CDR3 DNA: TGTGCCACCAGCAGGTCACGGACAGGGATCGACGAGCAGTACTTC. Its translation is CATSRSRTGIDEQYF.

A few counts support this clonotype. This chain uses TRBV15 with TRBJ2-7; no clear D. Germline-derived CDR1 and CDR2 are LNHNV and YYDKDF (reference sequence). V lost 0 bases and J 1 base, leaving 4 bases between the germline ends. CDR3 length equals 13 residues. The DNA for the CDR3 is TGTGCCACCAGCAGAGATCAGTCCTACGAGCAGTACTTC. This translates into CATSRDQSYEQYF.

This clonotype has more than one count but fewer than ten. The V call is TRBV5-1, the J call TRBJ2-7; the D is unclear. V lost 2 bases and J 2 bases, leaving 26 bases between the germline ends. This CDR3 comprises 19 residues. Germline V gene sequence: CDR1 SGHRS, CDR2 YFSETQ. The CDR3 spells CASSFTGTLLKPTTYEQYV. The CDR3, as DNA: TGCGCCAGCAGCTTCACCGGAACGTTATTGAAACCCACCACCTACGAGCAGTACGTC.

The table lists this clonotype with a few counts. The chain joins TRBV6-2 or TRBV6-3 to TRBJ2-3, with TRBD2 matching 7 bases. Losses at the gene ends were 6 bases for V and 2 bases for J; bases not matched to a gene: 11. The germline gives CDR1 MNHEY, CDR2 SVGEGT. This CDR3 is 16 amino acids long. In DNA form, the CDR3 reads TGTGCCAGCAGCCGTAACTCCGGGGGGTACACAGATACGCAGTATTTT. It translates to CASSRNSGGYTDTQYF.

This chain joins TRBV12-3 or TRBV12-4 and TRBJ2-1; 14 bases are shared with TRBD2. The CDR3 runs to 18 residues. V lost 11 bases, J lost 6 bases, and 18 bases stayed unmatched. CDR3 sequence (DNA): TGTGCCTGCTGCCCGGGACTAGCGGGAGTTTTGGTGTTCAATGAGCAGTTCTTC. This translates into CACCPGLAGVLVFNEQFF.

The chain couples TRBV9 to TRBJ2-1; 9 bases are shared with TRBD2. Germline CDR1 is SGDLS and CDR2 is YYNGEE. The CDR3 runs 16 residues. The V gene end was trimmed by 0 bases and the J gene end by 3 bases; junction bases not matched to a gene: 4. The CDR3 DNA reads as TGTGCCAGCAGCGTAGTCGGAGCGGGGGGCTACAATGAGCAGTTCTTC. Encoded protein: CASSVVGAGGYNEQFF.

This clonotype occurred a few times. The CDR3 nucleotides read TGTGCCAGCAGCCAAGTGGAGCGGGCCTACAATGAGCAGTTCTTC. Its protein product is CASSQVERAYNEQFF. The chain is built from TRBV4-2 and TRBJ2-1; possibly TRBD2 for D (6 bases). Trimming left V 1 base short and J 2 bases short, with 9 bases between. The germline V gene has CDR1 LGHNA and CDR2 YNFKEQ. The CDR3 is 15 residues long.

This clonotype was picked up a small number of times. V and J are TRBV6-2 or TRBV6-3 and TRBJ2-1; no definite D call. CDR1 MNHEY and CDR2 SVGEGT come from the germline V gene. The CDR3 contains 15 residues. V gave up 2 bases and J gave up 6 bases, with 14 bases separating them. The CDR3 reads CASSYPTLKVNEQFF. CDR3 DNA sequence: TGTGCCAGCAGTTACCCGACCCTAAAAGTCAATGAGCAGTTCTTC.

The V call is TRBV18, the J call TRBJ2-7; TRBD1 aligns across 10 bases. Germline trimming cut 3 bases from V and 5 bases from J; bases unmatched to any gene: 10. The CDR3 totals 16 residues. The germline gives CDR1 KGHSH, CDR2 LQKENI. DNA for the CDR3: TGTGCCAGCTCACCCCCTCTGGACAGGGGGTTGAACGAGCAGTACTTC. It codes for CASSPPLDRGLNEQYF. Drawing the rest from reference TRBV18 and TRBJ2-7, the complete variable domain is NAGVMQNPRHLVRRRGQEARLRCSPMKGHSHVYWYRQLPEEGLKFMVYLQKENIIDESGMPKERFSAEFPKEGPSILRIQQVVRGDSAAYFCASSPPLDRGLNEQYFGPGTRLTVT.

The rearrangement uses TRBV12-3 or TRBV12-4 and TRBJ2-1; TRBD2 matches 10 bases. CDR3 size: 16 residues. The V and J ends lost 1 base and 7 bases, in that order; junction bases with no gene match: 7. Written as DNA, the CDR3 is TGTGCCAGCAGTTTAGGAGCGGGAGGGCCGGGTAATGAGCAGTTCTTC. Its translation is CASSLGAGGPGNEQFF.

This clonotype was seen only a few times. The V and J genes are TRBV29-1 and TRBJ2-5, with 7 bases fitting TRBD1. Per germline, CDR1 SQVTM and CDR2 ANQGSEA. V gave up 4 bases and J gave up 0 bases; unmatched junction bases: 8. The CDR3 is made up of 15 amino acids. Written as DNA, the CDR3 is TGCAGCGTTGGGCTACAGGGGTCGGACCAAGAGACCCAGTACTTC. This sequence encodes CSVGLQGSDQETQYF. The entire variable domain, with the rest obtained from reference TRBV29-1 and TRBJ2-5, is as follows: SAVISQKPSRDICQRGTSLTIQCQVDSQVTMMFWYRQQPGQSLTLIATANQGSEATYESGFVIDKFPISRPNLTFSTLTVSNMSPEDSSIYLCSVGLQGSDQETQYFGPGTRLLVL.